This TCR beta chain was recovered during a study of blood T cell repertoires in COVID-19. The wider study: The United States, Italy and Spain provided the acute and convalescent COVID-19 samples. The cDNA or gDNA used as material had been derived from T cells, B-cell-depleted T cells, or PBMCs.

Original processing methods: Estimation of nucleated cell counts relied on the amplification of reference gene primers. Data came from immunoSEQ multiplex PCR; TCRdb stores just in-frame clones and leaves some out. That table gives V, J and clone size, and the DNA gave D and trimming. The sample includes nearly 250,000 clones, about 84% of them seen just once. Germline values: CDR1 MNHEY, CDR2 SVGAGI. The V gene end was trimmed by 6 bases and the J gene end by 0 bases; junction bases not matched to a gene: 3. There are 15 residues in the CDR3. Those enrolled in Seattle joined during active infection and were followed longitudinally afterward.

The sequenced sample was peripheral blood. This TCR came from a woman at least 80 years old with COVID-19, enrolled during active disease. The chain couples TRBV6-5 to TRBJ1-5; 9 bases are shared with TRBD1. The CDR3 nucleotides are TGTGCCAGCAGGACAGGGGGTTTTAGCAATCAGCCCCAGCATTTT. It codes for CASRTGGFSNQPQHF.